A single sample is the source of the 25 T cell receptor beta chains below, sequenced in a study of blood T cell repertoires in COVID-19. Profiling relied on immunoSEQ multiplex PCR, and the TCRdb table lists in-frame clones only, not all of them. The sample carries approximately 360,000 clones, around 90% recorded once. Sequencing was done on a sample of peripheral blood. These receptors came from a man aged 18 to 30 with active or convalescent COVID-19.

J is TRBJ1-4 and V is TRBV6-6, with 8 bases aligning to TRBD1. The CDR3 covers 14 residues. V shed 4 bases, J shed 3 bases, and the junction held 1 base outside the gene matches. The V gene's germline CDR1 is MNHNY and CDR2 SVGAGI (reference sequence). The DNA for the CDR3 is TGTGCCAGCAGTTGGGGACAGGCTAATGAAAAACTGTTTTTT. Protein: CASSWGQANEKLFF.

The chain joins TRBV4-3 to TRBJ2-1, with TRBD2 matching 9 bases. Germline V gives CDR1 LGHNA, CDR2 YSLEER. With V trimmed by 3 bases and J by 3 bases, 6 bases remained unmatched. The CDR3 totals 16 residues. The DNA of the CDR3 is TGCGCCAGCAGCCAGACCGGGACTAGCAACTACAATGAGCAGTTCTTC. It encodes CASSQTGTSNYNEQFF.

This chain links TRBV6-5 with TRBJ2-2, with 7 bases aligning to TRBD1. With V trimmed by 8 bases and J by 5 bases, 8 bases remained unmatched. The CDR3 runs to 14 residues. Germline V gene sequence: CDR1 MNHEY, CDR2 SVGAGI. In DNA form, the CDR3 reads TGTGCCAGCGCCACCAGGGGGTCAACCGGGGAGCTGTTTTTT. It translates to CASATRGSTGELFF.

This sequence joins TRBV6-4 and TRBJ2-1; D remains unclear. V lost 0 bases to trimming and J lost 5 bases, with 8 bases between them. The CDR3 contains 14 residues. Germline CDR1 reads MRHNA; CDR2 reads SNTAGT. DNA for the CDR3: TGTGCCAGCAGTGACTCGTTGAGTCACAATGAGCAGTTCTTC. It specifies CASSDSLSHNEQFF.

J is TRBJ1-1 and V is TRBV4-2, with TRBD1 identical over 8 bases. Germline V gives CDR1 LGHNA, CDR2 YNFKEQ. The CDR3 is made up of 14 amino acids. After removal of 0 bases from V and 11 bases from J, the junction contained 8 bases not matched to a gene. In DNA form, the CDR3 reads TGTGCCAGCAGCCAAGACATGGACAGGGAAGGCGCTTTCTTT. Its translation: CASSQDMDREGAFF.

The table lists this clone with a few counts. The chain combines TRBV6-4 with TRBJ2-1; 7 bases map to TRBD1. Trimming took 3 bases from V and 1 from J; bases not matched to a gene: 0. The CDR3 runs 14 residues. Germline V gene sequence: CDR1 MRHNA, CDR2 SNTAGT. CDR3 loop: CASSEGQSYNEQFF. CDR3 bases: TGTGCCAGCAGTGAGGGACAGTCCTACAATGAGCAGTTCTTC.

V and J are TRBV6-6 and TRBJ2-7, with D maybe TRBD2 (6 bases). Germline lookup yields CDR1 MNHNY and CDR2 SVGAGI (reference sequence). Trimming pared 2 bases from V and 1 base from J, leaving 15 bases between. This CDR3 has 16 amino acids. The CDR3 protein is CASSYISLGTSYEQYF. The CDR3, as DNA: TGTGCCAGCAGTTACATTAGTCTGGGGACTTCCTACGAGCAGTACTTC.

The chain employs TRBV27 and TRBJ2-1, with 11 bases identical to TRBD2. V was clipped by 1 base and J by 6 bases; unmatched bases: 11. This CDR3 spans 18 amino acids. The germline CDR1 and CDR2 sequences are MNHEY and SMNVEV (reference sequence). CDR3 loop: CASSLYPRTSGSVNEQFF. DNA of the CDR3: TGTGCCAGCAGTTTATACCCACGGACTAGCGGGTCGGTCAATGAGCAGTTCTTC.

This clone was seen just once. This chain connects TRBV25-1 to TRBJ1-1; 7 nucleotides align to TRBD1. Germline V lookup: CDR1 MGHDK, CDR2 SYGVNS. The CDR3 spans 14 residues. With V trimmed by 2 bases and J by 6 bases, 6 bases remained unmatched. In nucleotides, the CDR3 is TGTGCCAGCAGTGAAGGCAGGGGGAGCTCTGAAGCTTTCTTT. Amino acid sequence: CASSEGRGSSEAFF.

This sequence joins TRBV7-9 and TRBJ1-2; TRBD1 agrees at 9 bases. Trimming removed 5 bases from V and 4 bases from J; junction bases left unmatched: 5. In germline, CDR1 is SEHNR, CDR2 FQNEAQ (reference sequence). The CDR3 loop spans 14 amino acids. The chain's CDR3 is CASSPRDRAYGYTF. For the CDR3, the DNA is TGTGCCAGCAGCCCCAGGGACAGGGCCTATGGCTACACCTTC. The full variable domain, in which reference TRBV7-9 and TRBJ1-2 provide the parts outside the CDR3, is DTGVSQNPRHKITKRGQNVTFRCDPISEHNRLYWYRQTLGQGPEFLTYFQNEAQLEKSRLLSDRFSAERPKGSFSTLEIQRTEQGDSAMYLCASSPRDRAYGYTFGSGTRLTVV.

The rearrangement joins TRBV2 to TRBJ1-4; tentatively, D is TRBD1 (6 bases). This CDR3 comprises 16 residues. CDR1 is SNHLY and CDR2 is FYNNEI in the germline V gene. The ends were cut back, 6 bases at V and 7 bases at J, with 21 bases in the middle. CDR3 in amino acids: CASRPFDGGASEKLFF. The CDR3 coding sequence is TGTGCCAGCAGACCCTTTGACGGGGGGGCGAGTGAAAAACTGTTTTTT.

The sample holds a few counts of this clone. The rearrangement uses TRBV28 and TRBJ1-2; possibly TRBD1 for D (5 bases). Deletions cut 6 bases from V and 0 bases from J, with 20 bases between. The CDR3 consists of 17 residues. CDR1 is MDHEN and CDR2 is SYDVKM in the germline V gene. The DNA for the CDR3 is TGTGCCAGCAGGGGGATAATGACAGCTACGTCTAACTATGGCTACACCTTC. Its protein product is CASRGIMTATSNYGYTF.

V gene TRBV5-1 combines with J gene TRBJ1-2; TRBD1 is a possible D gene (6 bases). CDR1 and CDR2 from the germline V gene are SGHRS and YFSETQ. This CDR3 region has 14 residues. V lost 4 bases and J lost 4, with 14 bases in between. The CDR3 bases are TGCGCCAGCAGCCCTGGACAGCTCATCTATGGCTACACCTTC. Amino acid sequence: CASSPGQLIYGYTF.

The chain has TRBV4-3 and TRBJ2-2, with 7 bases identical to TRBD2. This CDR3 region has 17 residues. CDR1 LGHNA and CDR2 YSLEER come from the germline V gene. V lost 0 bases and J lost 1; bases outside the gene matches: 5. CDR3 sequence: CASSQDRGVWNTGELFF. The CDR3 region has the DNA TGCGCCAGCAGCCAAGATCGGGGGGTATGGAACACCGGGGAGCTGTTTTTT.

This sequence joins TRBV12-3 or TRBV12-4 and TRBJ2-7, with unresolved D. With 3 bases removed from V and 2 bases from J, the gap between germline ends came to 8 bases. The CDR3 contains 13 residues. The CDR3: CASSFYSTYEQYF. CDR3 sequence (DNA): TGTGCCAGCAGTTTCTACTCTACCTACGAGCAGTACTTC.

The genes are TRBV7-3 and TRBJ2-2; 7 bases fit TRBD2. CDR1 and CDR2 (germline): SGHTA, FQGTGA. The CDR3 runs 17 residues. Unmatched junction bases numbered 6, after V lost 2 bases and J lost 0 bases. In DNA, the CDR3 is TGTGCCAGCAGCTTATCTGCGGCGGGGGCGAACACCGGGGAGCTGTTTTTT. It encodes CASSLSAAGANTGELFF.

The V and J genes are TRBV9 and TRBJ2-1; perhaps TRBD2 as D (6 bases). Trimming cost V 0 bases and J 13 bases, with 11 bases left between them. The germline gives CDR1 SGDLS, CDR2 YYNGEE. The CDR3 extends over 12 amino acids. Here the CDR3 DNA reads TGTGCCAGCAGCGTAGGGGACTTCGATCAGTTCTTC. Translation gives CASSVGDFDQFF.

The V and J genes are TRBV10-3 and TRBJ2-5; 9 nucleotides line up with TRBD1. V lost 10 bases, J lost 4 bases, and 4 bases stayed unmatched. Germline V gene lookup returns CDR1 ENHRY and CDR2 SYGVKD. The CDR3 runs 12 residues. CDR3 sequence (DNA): TGTGCCACTAAGACAGGGGGAGAGACCCAGTACTTC. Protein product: CATKTGGETQYF.

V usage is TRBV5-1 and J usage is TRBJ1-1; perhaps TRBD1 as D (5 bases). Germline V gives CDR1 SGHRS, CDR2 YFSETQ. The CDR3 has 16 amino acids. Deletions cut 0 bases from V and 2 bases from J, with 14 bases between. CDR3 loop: CASSLVGGEGNTEAFF. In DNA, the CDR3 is TGCGCCAGCAGCTTGGTGGGAGGGGAGGGAAACACTGAAGCTTTCTTT.

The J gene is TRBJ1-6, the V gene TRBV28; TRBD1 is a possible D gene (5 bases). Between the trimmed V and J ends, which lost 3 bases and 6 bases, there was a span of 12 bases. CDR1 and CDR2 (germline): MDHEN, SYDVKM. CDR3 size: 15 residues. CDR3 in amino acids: CASSLFEQANSPLHF. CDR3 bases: TGTGCCAGCAGTTTGTTCGAACAGGCTAATTCACCCCTCCACTTT.

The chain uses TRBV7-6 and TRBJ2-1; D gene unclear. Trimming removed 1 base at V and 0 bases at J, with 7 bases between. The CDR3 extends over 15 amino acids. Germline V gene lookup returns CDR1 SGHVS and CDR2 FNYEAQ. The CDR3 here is CASSLGRPSYNEQFF. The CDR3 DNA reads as TGTGCCAGCAGCTTAGGGCGGCCCTCCTACAATGAGCAGTTCTTC.

CDR3 in amino acids: CASFTLLAGGYNEQFF. The DNA of the CDR3 is TGTGCCAGCTTCACATTACTAGCGGGAGGGTACAATGAGCAGTTCTTC. This chain joins TRBV11-2 and TRBJ2-1; TRBD2 aligns across 13 bases. The V segment lost 8 bases and the J segment 4 bases; nucleotides outside the gene matches: 8. Germline-derived CDR1 and CDR2 are SGHAT and FQNNGV. This CDR3 spans 16 amino acids.

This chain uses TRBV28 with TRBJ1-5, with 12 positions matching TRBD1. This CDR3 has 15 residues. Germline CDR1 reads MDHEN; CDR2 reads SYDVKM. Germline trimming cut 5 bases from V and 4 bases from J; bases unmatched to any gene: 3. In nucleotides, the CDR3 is TGTGCCAGCAGTGGGGGACAGGGGGCGAATCAGCCCCAGCATTTT. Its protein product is CASSGGQGANQPQHF.

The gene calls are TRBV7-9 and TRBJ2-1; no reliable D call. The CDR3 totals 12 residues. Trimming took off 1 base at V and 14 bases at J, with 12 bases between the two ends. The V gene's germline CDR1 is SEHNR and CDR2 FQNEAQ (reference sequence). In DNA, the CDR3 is TGTGCCAGCAGCTTAGTCTCCCCGGTAGAGTTCTTC. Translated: CASSLVSPVEFF. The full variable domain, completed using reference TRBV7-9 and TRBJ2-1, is DTGVSQNPRHKITKRGQNVTFRCDPISEHNRLYWYRQTLGQGPEFLTYFQNEAQLEKSRLLSDRFSAERPKGSFSTLEIQRTEQGDSAMYLCASSLVSPVEFFGPGTRLTVL.

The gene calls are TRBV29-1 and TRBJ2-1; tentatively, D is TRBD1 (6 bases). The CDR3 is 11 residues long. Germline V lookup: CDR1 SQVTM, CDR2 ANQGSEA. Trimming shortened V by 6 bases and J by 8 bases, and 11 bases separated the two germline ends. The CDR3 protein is CSVKQGHEQFF. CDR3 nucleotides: TGCAGCGTCAAACAGGGTCATGAGCAGTTCTTC.